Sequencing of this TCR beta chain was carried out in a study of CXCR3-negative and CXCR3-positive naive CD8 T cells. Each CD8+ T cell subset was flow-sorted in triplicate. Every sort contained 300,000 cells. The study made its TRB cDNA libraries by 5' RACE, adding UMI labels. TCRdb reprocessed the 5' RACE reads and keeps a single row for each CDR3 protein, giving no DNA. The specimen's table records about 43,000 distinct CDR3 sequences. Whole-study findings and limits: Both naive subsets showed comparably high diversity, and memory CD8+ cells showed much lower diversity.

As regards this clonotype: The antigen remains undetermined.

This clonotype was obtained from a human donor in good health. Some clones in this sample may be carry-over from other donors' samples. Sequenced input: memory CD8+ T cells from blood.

The CDR3 protein is CASSQPGQANYGYTF. The J gene is TRBJ1-2, the V gene TRBV4-1; the D call from TCRdb, TRBD1, cannot be confirmed without DNA. Germline CDR1 reads MGHRA; CDR2 reads YSYEKL. The CDR3 contains 15 residues.